The entry below gives a single T cell receptor beta chain sequence along with its context. V shed 8 bases, J shed 7 bases, and the junction held 13 bases outside the gene matches. The CDR3 has 15 residues. Assay used: immunoSEQ multiplex PCR; TCRdb lists only in-frame clones, some missing. The sample lists about half a million clones, over 75% occurring once. These data come from a study of blood T cell repertoires in COVID-19. Study background: Italy, Spain and the United States were the sources of the convalescent and acute COVID-19 samples. Sample material is recorded as cDNA or gDNA derived from T cells, B-cell-depleted T cells, or PBMCs.

The sample taken for sequencing was peripheral blood. This clonotype was sampled from a human donor in a cohort sampled during active COVID-19. The V gene is TRBV6-7, the J gene TRBJ2-1, with 8 bases fitting TRBD2. TRBV6-7 is labeled an ORF, and its function is uncertain. The CDR3 DNA reads TGTGCCAGCTTTATGGCCGGGAGGGCCTTGAATGAGCAGTTCTTC. The encoded protein is CASFMAGRALNEQFF.